This T cell receptor (beta chain) was identified in a study of CD8+ T cells in alopecia areata. Findings of the study overall: Only a single nonresponder existed, so baseline CD8+ expansion links stay unclear. Lesional scalp, especially alopecia totalis/universalis, showed higher clonality than normal scalp. Sequences from scalp samples also cover resident alphabeta T cells of normal skin.

Of note for this clone: What it binds is unknown. The junction and the germline gene differ at one end; a read error may be behind it.

The CDR3 runs to 12 residues. CDR1 is SQVTM, CDR2 ANQGSEA, per germline. The authors extracted RNA and reverse transcribed it into cDNA as the sequencing template. Measured with immunoSEQ multiplex PCR; TCRdb has only the in-frame clones, and not every one. The data contain some 190,000 clones, about half of them seen just once; the ten biggest clones take up roughly 9.1%. The treatment is: oral pan-JAK inhibitor, 5-10 mg twice daily. Samples from alopecia areata patients were lesional scalp punch biopsies and peripheral blood. The material sequenced was CD8+ T cells sorted from blood, taken at week 52, from a patient treated with tofacitinib. This TCR came from a human donor with alopecia areata. This chain uses TRBV29-1 with TRBJ2-5; D uncertain. This CDR3 reads CSVEATEEIQYF. DNA for the CDR3: TGCAGCGTTGAAGCTACGGAAGAGATCCAGTACTTC.